This paragraph covers one T cell receptor (beta chain) sequence. The antigen is undetermined. Genomic DNA (from each subset) was split evenly across several immunoSEQ plates. For sorted subsets, approximately 180 ng DNA per replicate equaled 30,000 or so T cell genomes. TCRdb's table, derived via immunoSEQ multiplex PCR, lists solely in-frame clones and lacks some. The sample contains about 180,000 clones, about 93% of which appear only once. The record originates from a study of shared clonotypes between healthy human individuals. Points from the study as a whole: Sequencing depth was a factor that was expected to affect clonotype sharing among donors.

Between the trimmed V and J ends, which lost 3 bases and 4 bases, there was a span of 14 bases. The germline CDR1 and CDR2 sequences are SGHRS and YFSETQ. CDR3 length: 14 residues. Donors were healthy HIV-negative adults without recently reported acute infections or vaccinations. V usage is TRBV5-1 and J usage is TRBJ2-7, with a possible D match to TRBD2 (5 bases). This clonotype was obtained from a woman aged 25-40 years in good health. Source material: naive CD4+ T cells sorted from blood. The subset denotes: CD45RA+ positively selected. The CDR3: CASSWTGDNYEQYF. DNA for the CDR3: TGCGCCAGCAGCTGGACCGGGGATAATTACGAGCAGTACTTC.